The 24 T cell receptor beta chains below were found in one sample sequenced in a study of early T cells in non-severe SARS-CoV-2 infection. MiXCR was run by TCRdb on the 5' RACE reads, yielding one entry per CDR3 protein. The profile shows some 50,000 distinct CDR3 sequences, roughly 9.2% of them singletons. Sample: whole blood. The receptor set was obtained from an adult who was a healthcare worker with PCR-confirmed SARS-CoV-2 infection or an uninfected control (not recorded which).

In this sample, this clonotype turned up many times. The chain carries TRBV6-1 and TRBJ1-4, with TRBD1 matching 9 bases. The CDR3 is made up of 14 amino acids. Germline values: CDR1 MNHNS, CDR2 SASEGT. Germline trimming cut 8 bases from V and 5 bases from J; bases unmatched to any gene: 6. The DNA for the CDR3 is TGTGCCAGCCTTAAAGGGACAGGGAATGAAAAACTGTTTTTT. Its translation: CASLKGTGNEKLFF.

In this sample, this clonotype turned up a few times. CDR3 protein: CASSLWTPENTGELFF. The CDR3 DNA reads as TGTGCCAGCTCACTGTGGACACCTGAGAACACCGGGGAGCTGTTTTTT. The chain has TRBV18 and TRBJ2-2; TRBD1 might be the D (5 bases). The length of the CDR3 is 16 residues. Trimming pared 4 bases from V and 1 base from J, leaving 13 bases between. The germline gives CDR1 KGHSH, CDR2 LQKENI. The entire variable domain, with the rest obtained from reference TRBV18 and TRBJ2-2, is as follows: NAGVMQNPRHLVRRRGQEARLRCSPMKGHSHVYWYRQLPEEGLKFMVYLQKENIIDESGMPKERFSAEFPKEGPSILRIQQVVRGDSAAYFCASSLWTPENTGELFFGEGSRLTVL.

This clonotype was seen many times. CDR3 DNA: TGTGCCAGCAGCCCCAATAGACAGGGACCCTATGGCTACACCTTC. It translates to CASSPNRQGPYGYTF. The V and J genes are TRBV12-3 or TRBV12-4 and TRBJ1-2, with 7 bases that match TRBD1. The CDR3 is 15 residues long. Trimming at V came to 6 bases and at J to 4 bases, leaving 11 bases not matched to a gene.

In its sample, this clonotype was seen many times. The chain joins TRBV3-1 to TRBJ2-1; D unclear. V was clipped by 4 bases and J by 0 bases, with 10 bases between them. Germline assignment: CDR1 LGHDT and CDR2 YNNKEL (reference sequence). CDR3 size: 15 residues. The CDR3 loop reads CASSRITGSYNEQFF. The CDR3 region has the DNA TGTGCCAGCAGCCGAATTACGGGCTCCTACAATGAGCAGTTCTTC.

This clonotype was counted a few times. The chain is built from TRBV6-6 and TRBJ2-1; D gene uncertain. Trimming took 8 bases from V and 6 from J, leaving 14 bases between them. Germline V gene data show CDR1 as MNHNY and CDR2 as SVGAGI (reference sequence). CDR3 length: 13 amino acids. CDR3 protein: CASSEGLSNEQFF. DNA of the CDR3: TGTGCCAGCTCCGAAGGTCTATCCAATGAGCAGTTCTTC.

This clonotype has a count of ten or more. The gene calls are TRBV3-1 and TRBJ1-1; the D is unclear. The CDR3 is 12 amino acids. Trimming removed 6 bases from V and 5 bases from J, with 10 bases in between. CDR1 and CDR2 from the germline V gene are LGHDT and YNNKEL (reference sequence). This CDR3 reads CASSPGATEAFF. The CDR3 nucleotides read TGTGCCAGCAGTCCGGGCGCAACTGAAGCTTTCTTT.

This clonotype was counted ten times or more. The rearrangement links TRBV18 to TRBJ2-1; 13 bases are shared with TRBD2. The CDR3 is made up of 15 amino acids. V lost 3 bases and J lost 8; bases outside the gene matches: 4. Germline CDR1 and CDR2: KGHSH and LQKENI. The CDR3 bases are TGTGCCAGCTCACCTACTAGCGGGAGGGCCGATGAGCAGTTCTTC. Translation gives CASSPTSGRADEQFF.

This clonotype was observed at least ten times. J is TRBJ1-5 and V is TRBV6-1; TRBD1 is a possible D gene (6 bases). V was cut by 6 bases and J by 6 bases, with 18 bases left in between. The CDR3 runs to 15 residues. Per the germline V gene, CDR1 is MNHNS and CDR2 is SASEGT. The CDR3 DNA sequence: TGTGCCAGCAGACAGCGGGGGGCGCAAAGTCAGCCCCAGCATTTT. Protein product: CASRQRGAQSQPQHF.

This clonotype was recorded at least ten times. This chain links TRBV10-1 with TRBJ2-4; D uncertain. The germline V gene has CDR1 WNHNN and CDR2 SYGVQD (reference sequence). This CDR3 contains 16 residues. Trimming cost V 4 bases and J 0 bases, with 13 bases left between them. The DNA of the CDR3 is TGCGCCAGCAGTGTTACGCCTGACCTAGCCAAAAACATTCAGTACTTC. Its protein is CASSVTPDLAKNIQYF.

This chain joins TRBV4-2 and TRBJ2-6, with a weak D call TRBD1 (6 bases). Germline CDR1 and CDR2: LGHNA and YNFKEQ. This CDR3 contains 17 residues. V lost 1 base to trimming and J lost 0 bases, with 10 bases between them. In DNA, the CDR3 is TGTGCCAGCAGCCAAGGACAGGCCTCCTCTGGGGCCAACGTCCTGACTTTC. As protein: CASSQGQASSGANVLTF.

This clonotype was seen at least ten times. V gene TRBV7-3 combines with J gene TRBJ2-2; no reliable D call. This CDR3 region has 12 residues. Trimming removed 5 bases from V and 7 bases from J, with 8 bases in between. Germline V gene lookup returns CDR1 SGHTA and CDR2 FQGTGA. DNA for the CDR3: TGTGCCAGCAGCCCCAACTTCGGGGAGCTGTTTTTT. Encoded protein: CASSPNFGELFF. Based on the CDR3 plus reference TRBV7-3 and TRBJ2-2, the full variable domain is GAGVSQTPSNKVTEKGKYVELRCDPISGHTALYWYRQSLGQGPEFLIYFQGTGAADDSGLPNDRFFAVRPEGSVSTLKIQRTERGDSAVYLCASSPNFGELFFGEGSRLTVL.

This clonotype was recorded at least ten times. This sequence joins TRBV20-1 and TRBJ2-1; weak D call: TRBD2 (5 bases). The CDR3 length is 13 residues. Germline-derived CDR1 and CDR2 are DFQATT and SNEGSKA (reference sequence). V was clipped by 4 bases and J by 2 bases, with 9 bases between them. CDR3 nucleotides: TGCAGTGCTACCGAGCGGACCTACAATGAGCAGTTCTTC. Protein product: CSATERTYNEQFF.

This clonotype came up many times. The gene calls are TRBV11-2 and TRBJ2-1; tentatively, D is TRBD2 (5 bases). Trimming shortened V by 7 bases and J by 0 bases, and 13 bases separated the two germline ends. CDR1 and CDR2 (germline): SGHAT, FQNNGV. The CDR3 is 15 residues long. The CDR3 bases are TGTGCCAGCACGGTTGCGGGCGGCTCCTACAATGAGCAGTTCTTC. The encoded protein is CASTVAGGSYNEQFF. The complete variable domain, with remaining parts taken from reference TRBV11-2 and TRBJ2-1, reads EAGVAQSPRYKIIEKRQSVAFWCNPISGHATLYWYQQILGQGPKLLIQFQNNGVVDDSQLPKDRFSAERLKGVDSTLKIQPAKLEDSAVYLCASTVAGGSYNEQFFGPGTRLTVL.

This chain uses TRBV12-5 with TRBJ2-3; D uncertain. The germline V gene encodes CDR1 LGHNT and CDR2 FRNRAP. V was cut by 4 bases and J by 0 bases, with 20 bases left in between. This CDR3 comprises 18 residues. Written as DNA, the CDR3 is TGTGCTAGTGGTTCACGCCCGGTGGGGTCTCTTAGCACAGATACGCAGTATTTT. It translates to CASGSRPVGSLSTDTQYF.

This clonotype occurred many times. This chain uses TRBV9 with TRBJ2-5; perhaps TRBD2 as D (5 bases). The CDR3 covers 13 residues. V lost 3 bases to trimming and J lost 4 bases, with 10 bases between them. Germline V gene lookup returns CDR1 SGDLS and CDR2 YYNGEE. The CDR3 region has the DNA TGTGCCAGCAGCGCCCGAGGAGGAGAGACCCAGTACTTC. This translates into CASSARGGETQYF. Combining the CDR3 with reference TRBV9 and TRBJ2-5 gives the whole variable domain DSGVTQTPKHLITATGQRVTLRCSPRSGDLSVYWYQQSLDQGLQFLIQYYNGEERAKGNILERFSAQQFPDLHSELNLSSLELGDSALYFCASSARGGETQYFGPGTRLLVL.

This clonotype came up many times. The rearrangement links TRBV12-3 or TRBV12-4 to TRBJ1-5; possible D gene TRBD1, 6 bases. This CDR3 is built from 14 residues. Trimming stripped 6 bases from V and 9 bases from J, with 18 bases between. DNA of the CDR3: TGTGCCAGCAGCGGGGACACCTCGTCAGGGCCCCAGCATTTT. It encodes CASSGDTSSGPQHF.

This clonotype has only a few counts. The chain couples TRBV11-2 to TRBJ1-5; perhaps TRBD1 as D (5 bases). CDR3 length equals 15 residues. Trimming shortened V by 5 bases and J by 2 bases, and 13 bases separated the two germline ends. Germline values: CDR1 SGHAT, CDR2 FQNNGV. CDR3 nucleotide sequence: TGTGCCAGCAGCCTGGACATGGGGGGCAATCAGCCCCAGCATTTT. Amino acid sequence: CASSLDMGGNQPQHF.

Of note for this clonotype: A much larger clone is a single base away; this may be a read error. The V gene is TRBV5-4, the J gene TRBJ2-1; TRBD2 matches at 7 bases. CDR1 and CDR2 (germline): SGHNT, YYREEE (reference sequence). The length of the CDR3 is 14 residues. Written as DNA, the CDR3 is TGTGTCAGCAGCTTGTGGGGAGGGGTTAATGAGCAGTTCTTC. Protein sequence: CVSSLWGGVNEQFF. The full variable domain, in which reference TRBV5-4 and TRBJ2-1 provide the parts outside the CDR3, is ETGVTQSPTHLIKTRGQQVTLRCSSQSGHNTVSWYQQALGQGPQFIFQYYREEENGRGNFPPRFSGLQFPNYSSELNVNALELDDSALYLCVSSLWGGVNEQFFGPGTRLTVL.

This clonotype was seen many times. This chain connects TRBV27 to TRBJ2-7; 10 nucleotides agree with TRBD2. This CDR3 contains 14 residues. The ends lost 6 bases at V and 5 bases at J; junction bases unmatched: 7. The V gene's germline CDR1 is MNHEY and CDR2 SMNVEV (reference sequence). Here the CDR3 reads CASRSAGGPHEQYF. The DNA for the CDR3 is TGTGCCAGCAGGTCAGCGGGAGGGCCTCACGAGCAGTACTTC.

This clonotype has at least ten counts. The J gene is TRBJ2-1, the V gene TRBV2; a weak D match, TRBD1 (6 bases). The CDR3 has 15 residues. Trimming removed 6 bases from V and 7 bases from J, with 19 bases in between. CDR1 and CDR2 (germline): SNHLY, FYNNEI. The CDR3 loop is CASRILVGAWNEQFF. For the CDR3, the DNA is TGTGCCAGCAGAATTCTTGTGGGGGCTTGGAATGAGCAGTTCTTC. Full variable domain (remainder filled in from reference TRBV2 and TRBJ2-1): EPEVTQTPSHQVTQMGQEVILRCVPISNHLYFYWYRQILGQKVEFLVSFYNNEISEKSEIFDDQFSVERPDGSNFTLKIRSTKLEDSAMYFCASRILVGAWNEQFFGPGTRLTVL.

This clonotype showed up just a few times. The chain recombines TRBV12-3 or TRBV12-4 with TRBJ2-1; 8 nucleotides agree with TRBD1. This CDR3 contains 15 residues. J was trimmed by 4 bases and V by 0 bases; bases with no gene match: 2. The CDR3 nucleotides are TGTGCCAGCAGTTTAGCGGGACAGGTATACAATGAGCAGTTCTTC. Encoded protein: CASSLAGQVYNEQFF.

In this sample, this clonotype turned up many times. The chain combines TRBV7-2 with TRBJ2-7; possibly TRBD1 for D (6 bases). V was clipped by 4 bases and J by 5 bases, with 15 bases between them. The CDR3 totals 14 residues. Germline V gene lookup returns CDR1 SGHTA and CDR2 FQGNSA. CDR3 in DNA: TGTGCCAGCAGCTCCCTCAGGGGCCCCAACGAGCAGTACTTC. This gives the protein CASSSLRGPNEQYF.

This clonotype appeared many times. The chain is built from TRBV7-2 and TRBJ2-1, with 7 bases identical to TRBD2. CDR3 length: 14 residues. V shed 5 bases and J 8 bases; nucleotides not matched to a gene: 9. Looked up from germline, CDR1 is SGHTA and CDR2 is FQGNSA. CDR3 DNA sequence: TGTGCCAGCAGCCCAGAGGGAGGGCGGGATGAGCAGTTCTTC. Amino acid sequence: CASSPEGGRDEQFF.

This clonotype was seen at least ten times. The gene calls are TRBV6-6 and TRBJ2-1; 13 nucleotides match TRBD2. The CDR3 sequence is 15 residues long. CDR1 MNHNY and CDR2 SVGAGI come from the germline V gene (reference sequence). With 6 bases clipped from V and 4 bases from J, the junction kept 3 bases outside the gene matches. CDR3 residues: CASRGLAGFYNEQFF. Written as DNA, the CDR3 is TGTGCCAGCAGGGGACTAGCGGGGTTTTACAATGAGCAGTTCTTC.